This TCR beta chain was recovered during a study of OX40 agonist ivuxolimab in advanced cancers. Study summary: It was permissible to have had prior anti-PD-1, anti-PD-L1 or anti-CTLA-4 therapy, and around 43% had some. Of the patients, three showed partial responses, one with hepatocellular carcinoma and two with cutaneous melanoma.

With regard to this clone: Its antigen is still unknown.

Study outcomes and limitations: The antigen specificity of the peripheral T cells (those that were expanded) was not determined. Compared with others, partial responders at 0.1-3.0 mg/kg displayed clonal expansion among the lowest.

Germline lookup yields CDR1 DFQATT and CDR2 SNEGSKA (reference sequence). Trimming took 7 bases from V and 8 from J, leaving 6 bases between them. CDR3 length: 9 amino acids. TCRdb's copy holds only in-frame clones and misses some; the assay was immunoSEQ multiplex PCR. The sample consists of more than 65,000 clones, around 89% of them appearing once. The chain couples TRBV20-1 to TRBJ2-4, with D uncertain. This material consisted of CD4+ or CD8+ T cells sorted from blood, taken in a trial of the OX40 agonist ivuxolimab. This TCR derives from an adult with an advanced solid tumor such as melanoma, head and neck, liver or kidney cancer. The CDR3 coding sequence is TGCAGTGATAGGTACATTCAGTACTTC. Its translation is CSDRYIQYF.